This entry lists 30 T cell receptor beta chains sequenced from one sample in a study of blood T cell repertoires in COVID-19 (dated by TCRdb to the early 2020s). Library prep was done by the immunoSEQ multiplex PCR assay. The table comes from immuneACCESS by way of TCRdb, which keeps in-frame sequences with V and J called. Part of the clones is missing from these tables; in studies checked, under half for an unresolved V gene and the rest for unknown reasons. For this sample the table gives about 180,000 clones, of which approximately 88% were detected only once. Jointly, the top ten make up about 7% of the sample. The sequenced material came from peripheral blood. These TCRs come from a woman between 40 and 55 years old with COVID-19, enrolled during active disease.

This clone was seen a single time. This chain uses TRBV5-1 with TRBJ2-5; the match to TRBD2 covers 7 bases. V was pared by 0 bases and J by 2 bases, with 1 base of the junction left unmatched. Germline-derived CDR1 and CDR2 are SGHRS and YFSETQ. The CDR3 sequence is 14 residues long. Here the CDR3 DNA reads TGCGCCAGCAGCTTGGCGGGACTACAAGAGACCCAGTACTTC. The encoded protein is CASSLAGLQETQYF.

The CDR3 region has the DNA TGTGCCAGCAGACCCCTAGCGGGGGCGCGAGAGACCCAGTACTTC. This codes for CASRPLAGARETQYF. The chain uses TRBV6-5 and TRBJ2-5; 10 bases line up with TRBD2. CDR1 and CDR2 from the germline V gene are MNHEY and SVGAGI. The V and J ends lost 6 bases and 4 bases, in that order; junction bases with no gene match: 8. The CDR3 runs to 15 residues.

J is TRBJ1-1 and V is TRBV12-3 or TRBV12-4, with D uncertain. V was clipped by 7 bases and J by 1 base, with 7 bases between them. The CDR3 extends over 12 amino acids. CDR3: CASKSGNTEAFF. The DNA of the CDR3 is TGTGCCAGCAAGTCCGGGAACACTGAAGCTTTCTTT.

This clone was found once. Other DNA variants within this sample encode the same CDR3. CDR3 region: CASSLGGNYGYTF. DNA of the CDR3: TGTGCCAGCAGCTTGGGGGGAAACTATGGCTACACCTTC. V usage is TRBV7-3 and J usage is TRBJ1-2; D is possibly TRBD1 (5 bases). CDR3 length: 13 amino acids. V gave up 3 bases and J gave up 2 bases, with 7 bases separating them. Germline V gives CDR1 SGHTA, CDR2 FQGTGA.

This sequence joins TRBV9 and TRBJ2-7, with TRBD2 matching over 7 bases. The germline CDR1 and CDR2 sequences are SGDLS and YYNGEE. V shed 0 bases, J shed 2 bases, and the junction held 2 bases outside the gene matches. The CDR3 covers 14 residues. CDR3 sequence (DNA): TGTGCCAGCAGCGTAGATGGGAGGGCCTACGAGCAGTACTTC. Amino acid sequence: CASSVDGRAYEQYF.

The chain carries TRBV14 and TRBJ2-7; D perhaps matches TRBD1 (5 bases). The CDR3 is 17 residues long. With 4 bases removed from V and 8 bases from J, the gap between germline ends came to 27 bases. Germline V gene lookup returns CDR1 SGHDN and CDR2 FVKESK. CDR3 residues: CASSPSGQPGLGVQQYF. The CDR3 DNA is TGTGCCAGCAGCCCCTCTGGGCAGCCGGGCTTAGGGGTCCAGCAGTACTTC.

This rearrangement joins TRBV7-6 to TRBJ1-2; 7 bases match TRBD1. Losses at the gene ends were 5 bases for V and 4 bases for J; bases not matched to a gene: 10. Germline assignment: CDR1 SGHVS and CDR2 FNYEAQ. This CDR3 region has 15 residues. The CDR3 loop is CASSLTKRQGYGYTF. In DNA, the CDR3 is TGTGCCAGCAGCCTAACAAAGAGACAGGGCTATGGCTACACCTTC.

The V call is TRBV6-4, the J call TRBJ2-2; a possible D gene is TRBD2 (6 bases). Trimming cost V 5 bases and J 4 bases, with 11 bases left between them. This CDR3 contains 14 residues. Germline-derived CDR1 and CDR2 are MRHNA and SNTAGT. Here the CDR3 reads CASSTTRTTGELFF. CDR3 sequence (DNA): TGTGCCAGCAGTACGACTAGAACCACCGGGGAGCTGTTTTTT.

The chain is built from TRBV12-1 and TRBJ2-1; TRBD2, the D gene given by the table, was not confirmed from the DNA. TRBV12-1 is described as a pseudogene. This CDR3 is built from 14 residues. The CDR3 nucleotides are TGTGCCAGCAGCTGGGGACGGGAGTACAATGAGCAGTTCTTC. It specifies CASSWGREYNEQFF.

The chain uses TRBV13 and TRBJ2-7, with TRBD2 matching over 11 bases. CDR1 PRHDT and CDR2 FYEKMQ come from the germline V gene (reference sequence). Germline trimming cut 5 bases from V and 5 bases from J; bases unmatched to any gene: 8. This CDR3 contains 15 residues. The CDR3 protein is CASSRRTSGRDEQYF. In nucleotides, the CDR3 is TGTGCCAGCAGCCGCCGAACTAGCGGGAGAGACGAGCAGTACTTC. Using reference TRBV13 and TRBJ2-7 for the parts outside the CDR3, the full variable domain is AAGVIQSPRHLIKEKRETATLKCYPIPRHDTVYWYQQGPGQDPQFLISFYEKMQSDKGSIPDRFSAQQFSDYHSELNMSSLELGDSALYFCASSRRTSGRDEQYFGPGTRLTVT.

This chain joins TRBV5-8 and TRBJ2-5; D may be TRBD2 (6 bases). With 4 bases removed from V and 2 bases from J, the gap between germline ends came to 15 bases. There are 15 residues in the CDR3. From germline, CDR1 is SGHTS and CDR2 YDEGEE. The CDR3 spells CASSGRGGHQETQYF. Written as DNA, the CDR3 is TGTGCCAGCAGCGGAAGGGGAGGCCATCAAGAGACCCAGTACTTC.

This rearrangement joins TRBV10-2 to TRBJ2-2; TRBD2 agrees at 8 bases. CDR1 and CDR2 from the germline V gene are WSHSY and SAAADI. This CDR3 region has 17 residues. V dropped 5 bases and J dropped 2; count of bases not matched to a gene: 10. Here the CDR3 reads CASSNMAGGLNTGELFF. CDR3 nucleotide sequence: TGCGCCAGCAGTAATATGGCGGGGGGACTAAACACCGGGGAGCTGTTTTTT.

The chain is built from TRBV7-9 and TRBJ2-5; 8 nucleotides line up with TRBD2. V was clipped by 0 bases and J by 5 bases; unmatched bases: 11. CDR1 SEHNR and CDR2 FQNEAQ come from the germline V gene (reference sequence). The CDR3 contains 17 residues. The CDR3, as DNA: TGTGCCAGCAGCTTAGCTGGGGCGGGGGGATTGGAGGAGACCCAGTACTTC. Amino acids: CASSLAGAGGLEETQYF.

The CDR3 sequence is CASSFDAGDKGETQYF. The CDR3 nucleotides read TGCGCCAGCAGCTTCGATGCGGGGGACAAAGGGGAGACCCAGTACTTC. The chain employs TRBV5-1 and TRBJ2-5; perhaps TRBD2 as D (7 bases). The CDR3 is 16 amino acids. V was trimmed by 2 bases and J by 5 bases, leaving 19 bases between them. From germline, CDR1 is SGHRS and CDR2 YFSETQ.

V gene TRBV6-4 combines with J gene TRBJ2-3, with 11 positions matching TRBD2. Trimming at V came to 5 bases and at J to 4 bases, leaving 5 bases not matched to a gene. The CDR3 covers 15 residues. Germline V gene sequence: CDR1 MRHNA, CDR2 SNTAGT. The CDR3 nucleotides read TGTGCCAGCAGTACTAGCGGGAGCCCCCCAGATACGCAGTATTTT. Its translation: CASSTSGSPPDTQYF.

The rearrangement uses TRBV19 and TRBJ2-3, with D possibly matching TRBD2 (7 bases). V gave up 3 bases and J gave up 2 bases, with 21 bases separating them. Germline V gives CDR1 LNHDA, CDR2 SQIVND (reference sequence). The CDR3 contains 18 residues. The CDR3 sequence: CASSMAPRGGRNTDTQYF. The CDR3, as DNA: TGTGCCAGTAGTATGGCGCCGAGGGGGGGCCGCAACACAGATACGCAGTATTTT. Full variable domain (missing parts from reference TRBV19 and TRBJ2-3): DGGITQSPKYLFRKEGQNVTLSCEQNLNHDAMYWYRQDPGQGLRLIYYSQIVNDFQKGDIAEGYSVSREKKESFPLTVTSAQKNPTAFYLCASSMAPRGGRNTDTQYFGPGTRLTVL.

The chain recombines TRBV3-1 (or the pseudogene TRBV3-2) with TRBJ1-3; D remains ambiguous. The V and J ends lost 2 bases and 4 bases respectively, with 12 bases between them. The germline V gene has CDR1 LGHDT and CDR2 YNNKEL (reference sequence). The CDR3 totals 15 residues. CDR3 nucleotides: TGTGCCAGCAGCCAAAGGGTTACTAGAGGAAACACCATATATTTT. Its translation: CASSQRVTRGNTIYF.

This rearrangement joins TRBV5-1 to TRBJ2-5; TRBD2 might be the D (5 bases). V was trimmed by 2 bases and J by 1 base, leaving 6 bases between them. This CDR3 is built from 13 residues. CDR1 is SGHRS and CDR2 is YFSETQ in the germline V gene. The CDR3 is CASSLAAQETQYF. CDR3 in DNA: TGCGCCAGCAGCTTAGCGGCCCAAGAGACCCAGTACTTC.

The genes are TRBV25-1 and TRBJ1-2; D gene uncertain. The CDR3 spans 15 residues. Trimming took 3 bases from V and 2 from J, leaving 13 bases between them. Germline values: CDR1 MGHDK, CDR2 SYGVNS. This CDR3 reads CASSEGIGRNYGYTF. DNA for the CDR3: TGTGCCAGCAGTGAGGGGATAGGGAGAAACTATGGCTACACCTTC.

This chain connects TRBV5-1 to TRBJ2-7; 7 nucleotides align to TRBD2. Germline V gene data show CDR1 as SGHRS and CDR2 as YFSETQ. The junction had 4 bases not matched to a gene; V was cut back by 7 bases and J by 3 bases. CDR3 size: 12 residues. The CDR3 sequence: CASAGRDYEQYF. CDR3 in DNA: TGCGCCAGCGCTGGGAGGGACTACGAGCAGTACTTC.

The chain recombines TRBV7-3 with TRBJ2-3; 7 bases agree with TRBD2. Germline V gene lookup returns CDR1 SGHTA and CDR2 FQGTGA. V shed 5 bases and J 3 bases; nucleotides not matched to a gene: 5. The CDR3 is 14 residues long. The CDR3 DNA reads as TGTGCCAGCAGCCTGAGGACTAGTACAGATACGCAGTATTTT. This gives the protein CASSLRTSTDTQYF.

The chain has TRBV6-5 and TRBJ2-7; 8 nucleotides agree with TRBD1. The length of the CDR3 is 14 residues. V lost 4 bases to trimming and J lost 2 bases; unmatched junction nucleotides: 4. CDR1 MNHEY and CDR2 SVGAGI come from the germline V gene. This CDR3 reads CASSFGTGAYEQYF. CDR3 in DNA: TGTGCCAGCAGTTTCGGGACAGGAGCCTACGAGCAGTACTTC.

The rearrangement uses TRBV10-3 and TRBJ1-5; D gene unclear. V was pared by 7 bases and J by 4 bases, with 11 bases between. Germline CDR1 reads ENHRY; CDR2 reads SYGVKD. This CDR3 has 13 amino acids. The CDR3 DNA reads as TGTGCCATCAATGACGAGCGGAATCAGCCCCAGCATTTT. It yields the protein CAINDERNQPQHF.

The chain links TRBV7-8 to TRBJ1-2; D gene uncertain. The CDR3 runs to 14 residues. The germline V gene encodes CDR1 SGHVS and CDR2 FQNEAQ. The ends were cut back, 4 bases at V and 0 bases at J, with 9 bases in the middle. The CDR3 DNA follows: TGTGCCAGCAGCTCCCGGGGAGCTAACTATGGCTACACCTTC. Amino acid sequence: CASSSRGANYGYTF.

The chain employs TRBV13 and TRBJ2-7; 7 nucleotides align to TRBD2. In germline, CDR1 is PRHDT, CDR2 FYEKMQ (reference sequence). The V gene end was trimmed by 5 bases and the J gene end by 3 bases; junction bases not matched to a gene: 4. There are 13 residues in the CDR3. This CDR3 reads CASSRTGGYEQYF. In DNA form, the CDR3 reads TGTGCCAGCAGCAGGACGGGAGGCTACGAGCAGTACTTC.

The chain links TRBV5-6 to TRBJ2-1, with a possible D match to TRBD1 (6 bases). Trimming pared 0 bases from V and 2 bases from J, leaving 9 bases between. The CDR3 is 15 residues long. The germline gives CDR1 SGHDT, CDR2 YYEEEE. In DNA form, the CDR3 reads TGTGCCAGCAGCTTGGTGACAGGAACCTACAATGAGCAGTTCTTC. Translation: CASSLVTGTYNEQFF.

The rearrangement uses TRBV5-6 and TRBJ1-2, with D unclear. CDR1 is SGHDT, CDR2 YYEEEE, per germline. Trimming took off 0 bases at V and 0 bases at J, with 9 bases between the two ends. The CDR3 sequence is 15 residues long. The CDR3 spells CASSLDLGANYGYTF. The CDR3 DNA sequence: TGTGCCAGCAGCTTGGATCTGGGAGCTAACTATGGCTACACCTTC.

The rearrangement links TRBV9 to TRBJ2-5, with a weak D call TRBD2 (5 bases). The CDR3 is made up of 13 amino acids. The V gene lost 4 bases and the J gene lost 5 bases, with 12 bases spanning the gap. The germline V gene has CDR1 SGDLS and CDR2 YYNGEE. This CDR3 is CASSLTGVETQYF. Written as DNA, the CDR3 is TGTGCCAGCAGCCTCACCGGGGTGGAGACCCAGTACTTC.

The DNA for the CDR3 is TGTGCCAGCAGCCGGCGTCTAGCGACCTACGAGCAGTACTTC. Protein: CASSRRLATYEQYF. The chain joins TRBV3-1 (or the pseudogene TRBV3-2) to TRBJ2-7, with a possible D match to TRBD2 (6 bases). V gave up 4 bases and J gave up 2 bases, with 12 bases separating them. Germline-derived CDR1 and CDR2 are LGHDT and YNNKEL (reference sequence). The CDR3 consists of 14 residues.

This sequence joins TRBV6-5 and TRBJ2-4; D is perhaps TRBD1 (6 bases). The germline V and J ends were trimmed by 2 bases and 9 bases, with 14 bases remaining between them. Germline-derived CDR1 and CDR2 are MNHEY and SVGAGI. CDR3 size: 14 residues. CDR3 DNA: TGTGCCAGCAGTTACGAGGGGGTAGGAGGCATTCAGTACTTC. Its protein is CASSYEGVGGIQYF.